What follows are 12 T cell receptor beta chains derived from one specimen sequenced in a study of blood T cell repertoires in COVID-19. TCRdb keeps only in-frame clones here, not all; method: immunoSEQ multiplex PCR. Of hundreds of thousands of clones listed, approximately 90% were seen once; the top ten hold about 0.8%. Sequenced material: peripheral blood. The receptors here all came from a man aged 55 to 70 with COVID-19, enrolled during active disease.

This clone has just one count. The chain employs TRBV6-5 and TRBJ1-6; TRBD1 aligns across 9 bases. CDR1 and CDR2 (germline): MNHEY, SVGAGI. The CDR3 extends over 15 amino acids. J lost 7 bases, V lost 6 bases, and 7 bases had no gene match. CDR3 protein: CASRGVQGANSPLHF. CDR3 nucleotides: TGTGCCAGCAGGGGAGTACAGGGGGCAAATTCACCCCTCCACTTT.

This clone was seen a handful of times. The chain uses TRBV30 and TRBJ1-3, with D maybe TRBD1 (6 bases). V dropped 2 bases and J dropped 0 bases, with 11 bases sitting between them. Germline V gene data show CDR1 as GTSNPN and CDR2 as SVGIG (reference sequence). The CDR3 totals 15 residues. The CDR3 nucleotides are TGTGCCTGGAGTCGCGGACAGCTCTCTGGAAACACCATATATTTT. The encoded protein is CAWSRGQLSGNTIYF.

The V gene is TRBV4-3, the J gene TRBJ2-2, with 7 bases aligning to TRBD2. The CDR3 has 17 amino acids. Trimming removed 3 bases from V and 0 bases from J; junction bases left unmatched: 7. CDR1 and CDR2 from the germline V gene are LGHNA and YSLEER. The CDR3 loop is CASSQTRLAANTGELFF. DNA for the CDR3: TGCGCCAGCAGCCAGACTCGACTAGCAGCGAACACCGGGGAGCTGTTTTTT.

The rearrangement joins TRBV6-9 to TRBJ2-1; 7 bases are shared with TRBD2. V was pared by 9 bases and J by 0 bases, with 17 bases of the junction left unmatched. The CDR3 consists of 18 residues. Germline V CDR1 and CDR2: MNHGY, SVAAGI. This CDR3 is CARPRALAPNSSYNEQFF. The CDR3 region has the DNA TGTGCCAGACCCCGGGCACTAGCGCCAAACAGCTCCTACAATGAGCAGTTCTTC.

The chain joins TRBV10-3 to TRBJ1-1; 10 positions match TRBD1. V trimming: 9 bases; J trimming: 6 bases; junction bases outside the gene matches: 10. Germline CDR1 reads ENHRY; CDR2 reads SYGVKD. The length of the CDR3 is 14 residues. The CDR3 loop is CAIGQGEVGAEAFF. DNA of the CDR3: TGTGCCATTGGACAGGGGGAAGTAGGCGCTGAAGCTTTCTTT.

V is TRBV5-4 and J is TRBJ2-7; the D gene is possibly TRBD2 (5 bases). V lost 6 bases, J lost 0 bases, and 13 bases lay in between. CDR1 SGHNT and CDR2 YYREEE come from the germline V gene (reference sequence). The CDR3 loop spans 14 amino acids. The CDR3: CASTPGGSSYEQYF. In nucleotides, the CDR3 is TGTGCCAGCACCCCCGGCGGGTCCTCCTACGAGCAGTACTTC.

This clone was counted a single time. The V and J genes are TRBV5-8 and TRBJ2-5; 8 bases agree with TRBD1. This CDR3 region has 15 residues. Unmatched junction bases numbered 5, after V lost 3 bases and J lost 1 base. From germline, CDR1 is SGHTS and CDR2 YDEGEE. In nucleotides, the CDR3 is TGTGCCAGCAGCTACTACGGACAGGGCCAAGAGACCCAGTACTTC. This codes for CASSYYGQGQETQYF.

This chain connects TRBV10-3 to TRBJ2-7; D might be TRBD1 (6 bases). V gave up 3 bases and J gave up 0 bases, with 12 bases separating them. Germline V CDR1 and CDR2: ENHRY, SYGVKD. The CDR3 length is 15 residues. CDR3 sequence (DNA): TGTGCCATCAGTGAAAGGACAGCAAGCTCCTACGAGCAGTACTTC. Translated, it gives CAISERTASSYEQYF.

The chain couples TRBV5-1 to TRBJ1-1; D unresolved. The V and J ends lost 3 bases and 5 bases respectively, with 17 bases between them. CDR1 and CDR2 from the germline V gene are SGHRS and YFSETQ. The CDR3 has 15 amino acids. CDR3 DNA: TGCGCCAGCAGCTCATTGCCCCCAGGTGGGACTGAAGCTTTCTTT. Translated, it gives CASSSLPPGGTEAFF.

The CDR3 nucleotides are TGTGCCAGTAGTAGGACTAGGGTGGCGAACACTGAAGCTTTCTTT. It is translated as CASSRTRVANTEAFF. The rearrangement links TRBV19 to TRBJ1-1; D gene unclear. V shed 4 bases and J shed 1 base, with 13 bases lying between them. Germline V gene data show CDR1 as LNHDA and CDR2 as SQIVND (reference sequence). This CDR3 spans 15 amino acids.

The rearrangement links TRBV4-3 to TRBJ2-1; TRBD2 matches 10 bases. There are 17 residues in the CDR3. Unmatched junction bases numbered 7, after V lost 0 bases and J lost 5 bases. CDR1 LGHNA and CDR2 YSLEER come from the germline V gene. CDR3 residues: CASSQDIQREGNNEQFF. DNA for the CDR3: TGCGCCAGCAGCCAAGACATACAGCGGGAGGGCAACAATGAGCAGTTCTTC.

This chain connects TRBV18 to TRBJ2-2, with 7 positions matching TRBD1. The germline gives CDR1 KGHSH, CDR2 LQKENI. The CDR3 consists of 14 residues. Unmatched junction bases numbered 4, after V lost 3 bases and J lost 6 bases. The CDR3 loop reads CASSPDRAPGELFF. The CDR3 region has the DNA TGTGCCAGCTCACCCGACAGGGCCCCCGGGGAGCTGTTTTTT.